The 31 T cell receptor beta chains in this list originate from one sample, sequenced in a study of OX40 agonist ivuxolimab in advanced cancers. Clones were read by immunoSEQ multiplex PCR, and TCRdb kept only the in-frame ones, dropping some. The sample has about 30,000 clones, 75% to 95% seen once. The sample consisted of CD4+ or CD8+ T cells sorted from blood, taken in a trial of the OX40 agonist ivuxolimab. These receptors came from an adult with an advanced solid tumor such as melanoma, head and neck, liver or kidney cancer.

V and J are TRBV7-9 and TRBJ2-7, with D uncertain. This CDR3 is 12 amino acids long. Deletions cut 11 bases from V and 7 bases from J, with 18 bases between. In germline, CDR1 is SEHNR, CDR2 FQNEAQ (reference sequence). The CDR3 nucleotides are TGTGCCGGGGTGGGAAGCTCTGGGGAGCAGTACTTC. It yields the protein CAGVGSSGEQYF.

The chain joins TRBV11-2 to TRBJ2-7; D is ambiguous. The germline V gene encodes CDR1 SGHAT and CDR2 FQNNGV. The V gene lost 5 bases and the J gene lost 3 bases, with 11 bases spanning the gap. The CDR3 has 13 amino acids. The chain's CDR3 is CASSPRMIYEQYF. CDR3 DNA sequence: TGTGCCAGCAGCCCCCGGATGATCTACGAGCAGTACTTC.

The chain joins TRBV7-9 to TRBJ2-2, with TRBD2 matching over 7 bases. The germline gives CDR1 SEHNR, CDR2 FQNEAQ (reference sequence). The junction had 7 bases not matched to a gene; V was cut back by 6 bases and J by 0 bases. CDR3 length: 16 residues. The CDR3 loop reads CASRAASGPNTGELFF. The CDR3 coding sequence is TGTGCCAGCAGGGCCGCTAGCGGACCGAACACCGGGGAGCTGTTTTTT.

V usage is TRBV5-1 and J usage is TRBJ2-2; D gene ambiguous. V was cut by 3 bases and J by 6 bases, with 3 bases left in between. Germline CDR1 reads SGHRS; CDR2 reads YFSETQ. This CDR3 contains 11 residues. CDR3 amino acids: CASSYAGELFF. In DNA, the CDR3 is TGCGCCAGCAGCTATGCCGGGGAGCTGTTTTTT.

The CDR3 here is CARSFTTPRGRNEQFF. DNA for the CDR3: TGTGCCAGAAGCTTCACGACACCCCGGGGGAGGAATGAGCAGTTCTTC. The rearrangement uses TRBV5-3 and TRBJ2-1; possible D gene TRBD2, 6 bases. TRBV5-3 is marked as an open reading frame, function uncertain. The V end was cut by 2 bases, the J end by 7 bases, with 19 bases between. The CDR3 has 16 residues.

This sequence joins TRBV5-6 and TRBJ2-5; 12 bases map to TRBD2. Germline V gene data show CDR1 as SGHDT and CDR2 as YYEEEE. This CDR3 comprises 15 residues. V shed 4 bases, J shed 7 bases, and the junction held 8 bases outside the gene matches. CDR3 nucleotides: TGTGCCAGCAGCCCTGCTAGCGGGAGGGGTGGGACCCAGTACTTC. Amino acids: CASSPASGRGGTQYF.

This rearrangement joins TRBV9 to TRBJ2-7; D might be TRBD1 (5 bases). The CDR3 covers 14 residues. Trimming took 4 bases from V and 6 from J, leaving 17 bases between them. Germline V gene data show CDR1 as SGDLS and CDR2 as YYNGEE. The CDR3 is CASSPSGNQGEQYF. The DNA for the CDR3 is TGTGCCAGCAGCCCTTCAGGTAATCAGGGCGAGCAGTACTTC.

CDR3 DNA sequence: TGTGCCAGCAGCCCCCCGGGGGCCGGCTACAATGAGCAGTTCTTC. Residues: CASSPPGAGYNEQFF. The gene calls are TRBV14 and TRBJ2-1; possibly TRBD1 or TRBD2 for D (6 bases each). Trimming stripped 4 bases from V and 3 bases from J, with 13 bases between. Germline V CDR1 and CDR2: SGHDN, FVKESK. The CDR3 loop spans 15 amino acids.

The CDR3 coding sequence is TGTGCCAGCTCTCGAGGACTAGCGGGAATGGAGACCCAGTACTTC. This sequence encodes CASSRGLAGMETQYF. The V and J genes are TRBV5-4 and TRBJ2-5; the match to TRBD2 covers 12 bases. This CDR3 comprises 15 residues. The junction had 9 bases not matched to a gene; V was cut back by 7 bases and J by 5 bases. CDR1 SGHNT and CDR2 YYREEE come from the germline V gene (reference sequence). Full variable domain (outside the CDR3, taken from reference TRBV5-4 and TRBJ2-5): ETGVTQSPTHLIKTRGQQVTLRCSSQSGHNTVSWYQQALGQGPQFIFQYYREEENGRGNFPPRFSGLQFPNYSSELNVNALELDDSALYLCASSRGLAGMETQYFGPGTRLLVL.

The chain carries TRBV6-5 and TRBJ2-3; D not certain. Germline CDR1 and CDR2: MNHEY and SVGAGI. V was cut by 5 bases and J by 2 bases, with 11 bases left in between. The CDR3 contains 14 residues. The CDR3 bases are TGTGCCAGCAGTACCTTCACCACCACAGATACGCAGTATTTT. It encodes CASSTFTTTDTQYF.

The chain recombines TRBV9 with TRBJ2-7, with 13 positions matching TRBD2. The CDR3 extends over 15 amino acids. Germline V gene sequence: CDR1 SGDLS, CDR2 YYNGEE. V lost 5 bases, J lost 4 bases, and 6 bases stayed unmatched. The CDR3 spells CASSAGTSGVYEQYF. CDR3 nucleotides: TGTGCCAGCAGTGCAGGGACTAGCGGGGTTTACGAGCAGTACTTC.

CDR3 residues: CASSVLLAGEQYF. Here the CDR3 DNA reads TGTGCCAGCAGCGTCCTCCTAGCTGGTGAGCAGTACTTC. The V call is TRBV9, the J call TRBJ2-7, with a possible D match to TRBD2 (5 bases). Trimming removed 2 bases from V and 7 bases from J, with 13 bases in between. The CDR3 spans 13 residues. Germline-derived CDR1 and CDR2 are SGDLS and YYNGEE.

This chain connects TRBV5-5 to TRBJ2-7, with 10 bases lining up with TRBD2. The junction had 6 bases not matched to a gene; V was cut back by 3 bases and J by 3 bases. Germline-derived CDR1 and CDR2 are SGHKS and YYEKEE (reference sequence). This CDR3 has 15 amino acids. The CDR3 nucleotides read TGTGCCAGCAGCTATCTAGCGGGAGATTTCTACGAGCAGTACTTC. This sequence encodes CASSYLAGDFYEQYF. Variable domain in full (rest from reference TRBV5-5 and TRBJ2-7): DAGVTQSPTHLIKTRGQQVTLRCSPISGHKSVSWYQQVLGQGPQFIFQYYEKEERGRGNFPDRFSARQFPNYSSELNVNALLLGDSALYLCASSYLAGDFYEQYFGPGTRLTVT.

In this sample, this clone turned up a few times. The rearrangement joins TRBV9 to TRBJ1-1; weak D call: TRBD1 (6 bases). The germline V and J ends were trimmed by 5 bases and 0 bases, with 14 bases remaining between them. Per germline, CDR1 SGDLS and CDR2 YYNGEE. CDR3 size: 15 residues. CDR3 loop: CASRSGTPMNTEAFF. The CDR3 bases are TGTGCCAGCAGATCCGGGACACCAATGAACACTGAAGCTTTCTTT.

The chain employs TRBV11-3 and TRBJ1-3; unclear D gene. Germline V gene data show CDR1 as SGHNT and CDR2 as YENEEA. This CDR3 is 18 amino acids long. V was pared by 7 bases and J by 3 bases, with 25 bases between. In DNA form, the CDR3 reads TGTGCCAGCACCCCTGGGGAGGGTGATCCGTGGAGTGGAAACACCATATATTTT. Its translation: CASTPGEGDPWSGNTIYF.

This clone was observed a single time. The V gene is TRBV27, the J gene TRBJ2-7, with D possibly matching TRBD1 (6 bases). This CDR3 region has 16 residues. Trimming removed 5 bases from V and 1 base from J, with 18 bases in between. Germline V gives CDR1 MNHEY, CDR2 SMNVEV (reference sequence). The CDR3 sequence is CASSPTSRTDSYEQYF. The DNA of the CDR3 is TGTGCCAGCAGTCCGACCTCCCGGACAGATTCCTACGAGCAGTACTTC.

V and J are TRBV15 and TRBJ2-1; D possibly matches TRBD1 or TRBD2 (5 bases each). V shed 4 bases and J shed 3 bases, with 10 bases lying between them. The CDR3 is 14 amino acids. Germline V CDR1 and CDR2: LNHNV, YYDKDF (reference sequence). The DNA of the CDR3 is TGTGCCACCAGCAACCGGGACCGCTACAATGAGCAGTTCTTC. Its translation: CATSNRDRYNEQFF.

J is TRBJ1-2 and V is TRBV14, with D hard to call. V shed 1 base and J shed 2 bases, with 5 bases lying between them. From germline, CDR1 is SGHDN and CDR2 FVKESK. The CDR3 spans 13 residues. CDR3 sequence reads: CASSQAYNYGYTF. CDR3 coding DNA: TGTGCCAGCAGCCAAGCGTACAACTATGGCTACACCTTC.

The CDR3 DNA reads as TGTGCCAGCAGCTTGCGGGCAGGGTTACAGCCCCAGCATTTT. Amino acids: CASSLRAGLQPQHF. This chain connects TRBV5-6 to TRBJ1-5, with D possibly matching TRBD1 (5 bases). Per the germline V gene, CDR1 is SGHDT and CDR2 is YYEEEE. The CDR3 is 14 amino acids. Between the trimmed V and J ends, which lost 1 base and 7 bases, there was a span of 12 bases.

V gene TRBV19 combines with J gene TRBJ1-3; the D gene is possibly TRBD1 (5 bases). The ends were cut back, 7 bases at V and 0 bases at J, with 13 bases in the middle. There are 15 residues in the CDR3. Germline V CDR1 and CDR2: LNHDA, SQIVND (reference sequence). CDR3 bases: TGTGCCAGTAACCCTGACAGTTACTCTGGAAACACCATATATTTT. Translating it yields CASNPDSYSGNTIYF.

This sequence joins TRBV29-1 and TRBJ2-7; TRBD2 matches at 8 bases. V dropped 4 bases and J dropped 1; count of bases not matched to a gene: 3. CDR3 size: 13 residues. Germline V CDR1 and CDR2: SQVTM, ANQGSEA. The CDR3 region is CSVASGRSYEQYF. For the CDR3, the DNA is TGCAGCGTTGCTAGCGGGCGTTCCTACGAGCAGTACTTC.

V gene TRBV4-1 combines with J gene TRBJ2-1; TRBD2 aligns across 8 bases. The ends lost 1 base at V and 4 bases at J; junction bases unmatched: 3. CDR1 MGHRA and CDR2 YSYEKL come from the germline V gene. The CDR3 sequence is 15 residues long. The CDR3 coding sequence is TGCGCCAGCAGCCAAGGGACTAGCAGATACAATGAGCAGTTCTTC. It yields the protein CASSQGTSRYNEQFF.

CDR3 coding DNA: TGCGCCAGCAGTGGGGGCTCGGGGGTGAACGAGCAGTACTTC. Amino acids: CASSGGSGVNEQYF. The rearrangement joins TRBV10-2 to TRBJ2-7, with D possibly being TRBD2 (6 bases). Trimming removed 4 bases at V and 5 bases at J, with 15 bases between. CDR3 length: 14 residues. The germline V gene encodes CDR1 WSHSY and CDR2 SAAADI.

This sequence joins TRBV10-3 and TRBJ2-7, with D uncertain. Per germline, CDR1 ENHRY and CDR2 SYGVKD. This CDR3 contains 12 residues. V lost 8 bases to trimming and J lost 5 bases, with 13 bases between them. CDR3 sequence (DNA): TGTGCCATCGGTCCGGCAGACCACGAGCAGTACTTC. Translating gives CAIGPADHEQYF.

This clone is medium-sized within its sample. The gene calls are TRBV7-6 and TRBJ2-2; D ambiguous. V was trimmed by 8 bases and J by 2 bases, leaving 9 bases between them. CDR3 length equals 13 residues. Per germline, CDR1 SGHVS and CDR2 FNYEAQ. The CDR3 nucleotides read TGTGCCAGCGGGCGAGTTAACACCGGGGAGCTGTTTTTT. Translation gives CASGRVNTGELFF.

Only one count was recorded for this clone. The V gene is TRBV2, the J gene TRBJ1-2, with D maybe TRBD1 (6 bases). Germline V gene sequence: CDR1 SNHLY, CDR2 FYNNEI. The V and J ends lost 3 bases and 2 bases respectively, with 10 bases between them. There are 14 residues in the CDR3. CDR3 sequence (DNA): TGTGCCAGCAGTGAGGACAGCACCAACTATGGCTACACCTTC. Amino acid sequence: CASSEDSTNYGYTF.

The chain couples TRBV27 to TRBJ1-5; D may be TRBD1 (6 bases). CDR1 and CDR2 from the germline V gene are MNHEY and SMNVEV (reference sequence). The CDR3 has 13 residues. V lost 5 bases to trimming and J lost 3 bases, with 8 bases between them. The DNA of the CDR3 is TGTGCCAGCAGTCAGGGGTACAATCAGCCCCAGCATTTT. Encoded protein: CASSQGYNQPQHF.

CDR3: CASSIVGTGATRKNIQYF. The CDR3 DNA reads as TGTGCCAGTAGTATAGTTGGCACAGGGGCCACCCGCAAAAACATTCAGTACTTC. The chain links TRBV19 to TRBJ2-4; 7 bases align to TRBD1. The junction had 12 bases not matched to a gene; V was cut back by 1 base and J by 3 bases. Germline V gene lookup returns CDR1 LNHDA and CDR2 SQIVND (reference sequence). The CDR3 runs to 18 residues.

The genes are TRBV7-8 and TRBJ2-7; 7 bases line up with TRBD1. Germline values: CDR1 SGHVS, CDR2 FQNEAQ. The CDR3 contains 17 residues. V was pared by 1 base and J by 0 bases, with 9 bases of the junction left unmatched. The CDR3 bases are TGTGCCAGCAGCTTAGTTGTACAGGGGCGAATCTCCTACGAGCAGTACTTC. This sequence encodes CASSLVVQGRISYEQYF. Variable domain in full (rest from reference TRBV7-8 and TRBJ2-7): GAGVSQSPRYKVAKRGQDVALRCDPISGHVSLFWYQQALGQGPEFLTYFQNEAQLDKSGLPSDRFFAERPEGSVSTLKIQRTQQEDSAVYLCASSLVVQGRISYEQYFGPGTRLTVT.

The V and J genes are TRBV7-9 and TRBJ2-7, with TRBD2 identical over 8 bases. The germline V gene has CDR1 SEHNR and CDR2 FQNEAQ (reference sequence). The ends lost 5 bases at V and 3 bases at J; junction bases unmatched: 9. This CDR3 comprises 15 residues. CDR3 bases: TGTGCCAGCAGCCCGGGGGGGACTAGTCTCTACGAGCAGTACTTC. It encodes CASSPGGTSLYEQYF. Using reference TRBV7-9 and TRBJ2-7 for the parts outside the CDR3, the full variable domain is DTGVSQNPRHKITKRGQNVTFRCDPISEHNRLYWYRQTLGQGPEFLTYFQNEAQLEKSRLLSDRFSAERPKGSFSTLEIQRTEQGDSAMYLCASSPGGTSLYEQYFGPGTRLTVT.

The chain has TRBV27 and TRBJ2-7; no reliable D call. The CDR3 has 14 residues. V lost 0 bases and J 5 bases, leaving 11 bases between the germline ends. Germline lookup yields CDR1 MNHEY and CDR2 SMNVEV (reference sequence). CDR3 in DNA: TGTGCCAGCAGTTTATCGAGTCAGGCTCACGAGCAGTACTTC. Encoded protein: CASSLSSQAHEQYF.